The 26 T cell receptor beta chains given below trace back to one sample, sequenced in a study of blood T cell repertoires in COVID-19. Method: immunoSEQ multiplex PCR; TCRdb's copy keeps in-frame clones and lacks some. In the table there are about 230,000 clones, over 75% of which are singletons. The sequenced material came from PBMCs or T cells enriched from blood (not recorded which). Source of these receptors: a woman in her twenties or thirties who had been exposed to COVID-19.

The chain combines TRBV5-1 with TRBJ1-1; 7 bases agree with TRBD1. The CDR3 is 15 amino acids. CDR1 is SGHRS and CDR2 is YFSETQ in the germline V gene. With 4 bases clipped from V and 1 base from J, the junction kept 7 bases outside the gene matches. CDR3 in DNA: TGCGCCAGCAGCCTCCGGACAGGACCGAACACTGAAGCTTTCTTT. It translates to CASSLRTGPNTEAFF.

CDR3 in DNA: TGCGCCAGCAGCCAAGAAACAGGGGTAAATCAGCCCCAGCATTTT. This encodes CASSQETGVNQPQHF. The V call is TRBV4-1, the J call TRBJ1-5; 7 bases are a match to TRBD1. CDR1 and CDR2 from the germline V gene are MGHRA and YSYEKL. With 0 bases clipped from V and 4 bases from J, the junction kept 3 bases outside the gene matches. This CDR3 spans 15 amino acids.

The gene calls are TRBV20-1 and TRBJ1-4, with D unclear. This CDR3 has 10 residues. Germline loops: CDR1 DFQATT, CDR2 SNEGSKA (reference sequence). Deletions cut 7 bases from V and 6 bases from J, with 6 bases between. CDR3 nucleotides: TGCAGTGTCGGGGATGAAAAACTGTTTTTT. Amino acid sequence: CSVGDEKLFF.

The V gene is TRBV18, the J gene TRBJ1-5, with 7 bases matching TRBD1. Germline trimming cut 1 base from V and 7 bases from J; bases unmatched to any gene: 4. CDR3 length equals 14 residues. Germline V gene lookup returns CDR1 KGHSH and CDR2 LQKENI. The CDR3 DNA is TGTGCCAGCTCACCACAGGGGGCGGGCCAGCCCCAGCATTTT. It is translated as CASSPQGAGQPQHF.

The chain combines TRBV2 with TRBJ2-1; 8 nucleotides agree with TRBD2. The CDR3 has 17 amino acids. Germline trimming cut 2 bases from V and 9 bases from J; bases unmatched to any gene: 15. Germline assignment: CDR1 SNHLY and CDR2 FYNNEI. The DNA of the CDR3 is TGTGCCAGCAGTGAACCCACAGGGACTAGTTGGTTTGGTGAGCAGTTCTTC. It specifies CASSEPTGTSWFGEQFF.

This rearrangement joins TRBV6-5 to TRBJ1-1; 7 bases align to TRBD1. The J segment lost 0 bases and the V segment lost 6 bases, leaving 4 bases of the junction unmatched. The CDR3 covers 14 residues. The germline gives CDR1 MNHEY, CDR2 SVGAGI. Here the CDR3 reads CASSLGQVNTEAFF. The CDR3 coding sequence is TGTGCCAGCAGCCTAGGACAGGTGAACACTGAAGCTTTCTTT.

This chain links TRBV2 with TRBJ2-1; no definite D call. The CDR3 is 13 amino acids. The germline V and J ends were trimmed by 8 bases and 6 bases, with 14 bases remaining between them. The germline gives CDR1 SNHLY, CDR2 FYNNEI. The CDR3 DNA reads TGTGCCAGCCCGGCCACAGCTCGCAATGAGCAGTTCTTC. It yields the protein CASPATARNEQFF.

This chain connects TRBV4-2 to TRBJ2-5; 8 bases are a match to TRBD1. This CDR3 has 15 amino acids. V lost 4 bases and J lost 5; bases outside the gene matches: 9. Per germline, CDR1 LGHNA and CDR2 YNFKEQ. The CDR3 protein is CASSPTPTGAETQYF. The CDR3 DNA follows: TGTGCCAGCAGCCCTACCCCGACAGGGGCGGAGACCCAGTACTTC.

This clone was found once. The chain couples TRBV11-1 to TRBJ2-5; 8 bases map to TRBD2. The germline gives CDR1 SGHAT, CDR2 FQDESV (reference sequence). This CDR3 comprises 15 residues. Losses at the gene ends were 3 bases for V and 3 bases for J; bases not matched to a gene: 6. CDR3 residues: CASSFLSGTKETQYF. CDR3 DNA: TGTGCCAGCAGCTTCCTTAGCGGGACTAAAGAGACCCAGTACTTC.

J is TRBJ1-1 and V is TRBV10-2; D is unclear. From germline, CDR1 is WSHSY and CDR2 SAAADI. The CDR3 length is 12 residues. V lost 3 bases, J lost 5 bases, and 7 bases lay in between. CDR3 in amino acids: CASSDTGTEAFF. The DNA of the CDR3 is TGCGCCAGCAGTGATACGGGTACTGAAGCTTTCTTT.

Here the CDR3 DNA reads TGCGCCAGCAGCTTGGCAGGGACAGGGGTCTACGAGCAGTACTTC. This gives the protein CASSLAGTGVYEQYF. The chain couples TRBV5-1 to TRBJ2-7; 10 positions match TRBD1. The CDR3 runs 15 residues. The ends lost 0 bases at V and 3 bases at J; junction bases unmatched: 3. CDR1 SGHRS and CDR2 YFSETQ come from the germline V gene.

This clone was observed a single time. The chain couples TRBV27 to TRBJ1-6; 10 bases map to TRBD1. The CDR3 consists of 15 residues. Germline-derived CDR1 and CDR2 are MNHEY and SMNVEV (reference sequence). Trimming at V came to 3 bases and at J to 10 bases, leaving 6 bases not matched to a gene. The CDR3 loop reads CASSLIGTGASPLHF. The CDR3 bases are TGTGCCAGCAGTTTGATCGGGACAGGGGCCTCACCCCTCCACTTT.

The CDR3 nucleotides are TGCGCCAGCAGCAGGCAAGGTCCTGCGACAGGGGGAGAATTGATTCAGTACTTC. Translation: CASSRQGPATGGELIQYF. The rearrangement uses TRBV5-1 and TRBJ2-4; 9 bases line up with TRBD1. J lost 10 bases, V lost 4 bases, and 21 bases had no gene match. This CDR3 has 18 residues. Germline assignment: CDR1 SGHRS and CDR2 YFSETQ.

This chain joins TRBV29-1 and TRBJ2-3, with D maybe TRBD2 (5 bases). The CDR3 has 14 amino acids. Trimming removed 4 bases at V and 3 bases at J, with 14 bases between. Germline loops: CDR1 SQVTM, CDR2 ANQGSEA. The chain's CDR3 is CSVVAGVRTDTQYF. DNA for the CDR3: TGCAGCGTTGTTGCCGGGGTTAGGACAGATACGCAGTATTTT.

The chain employs TRBV9 and TRBJ2-3; 11 nucleotides agree with TRBD2. V gave up 3 bases and J gave up 1 base; unmatched junction bases: 10. CDR1 SGDLS and CDR2 YYNGEE come from the germline V gene. The CDR3 is made up of 18 amino acids. For the CDR3, the DNA is TGTGCCAGCAGCGGCACCCGGGGGACTAGCGGACGCACAGATACGCAGTATTTT. Translating it yields CASSGTRGTSGRTDTQYF.

The rearrangement joins TRBV9 to TRBJ1-2; 8 bases map to TRBD1. V lost 2 bases, J lost 6 bases, and 6 bases stayed unmatched. The CDR3 is made up of 14 amino acids. The germline V gene has CDR1 SGDLS and CDR2 YYNGEE. The CDR3 DNA reads TGTGCCAGCAGCGTCGACAGGGGTGTAGATGGCTACACCTTC. It codes for CASSVDRGVDGYTF.

This clone has only a few counts. The V call is TRBV3-1 (or the pseudogene TRBV3-2), the J call TRBJ1-6, with TRBD1 matching over 9 bases. The CDR3 has 15 residues. Trimming cost V 1 base and J 10 bases; bases outside gene matches: 5. Germline CDR1 and CDR2: LGHDT and YNNKEL (reference sequence). CDR3 in amino acids: CASSQGTGGGSPLHF. In DNA, the CDR3 is TGTGCCAGCAGCCAAGGTACAGGGGGCGGATCACCCCTCCACTTT.

This clone was found a few times. J is TRBJ2-2 and V is TRBV19; 9 positions agree with TRBD2. With V trimmed by 10 bases and J by 1 base, 7 bases remained unmatched. Germline V gene lookup returns CDR1 LNHDA and CDR2 SQIVND (reference sequence). The CDR3 totals 15 residues. The CDR3 reads CATGGLALNTGELFF. CDR3 sequence (DNA): TGTGCCACCGGGGGACTAGCACTGAACACCGGGGAGCTGTTTTTT. The complete variable domain, with remaining parts taken from reference TRBV19 and TRBJ2-2, reads DGGITQSPKYLFRKEGQNVTLSCEQNLNHDAMYWYRQDPGQGLRLIYYSQIVNDFQKGDIAEGYSVSREKKESFPLTVTSAQKNPTAFYLCATGGLALNTGELFFGEGSRLTVL.

J is TRBJ1-1 and V is TRBV5-1; no clear D. Trimming pared 4 bases from V and 6 bases from J, leaving 10 bases between. CDR1 SGHRS and CDR2 YFSETQ come from the germline V gene. This CDR3 comprises 12 residues. CDR3 bases: TGCGCCAGCAGCCTGGACTCTGCTGAAGCTTTCTTT. It encodes CASSLDSAEAFF. The whole variable domain, filled in from reference TRBV5-1 and TRBJ1-1, reads KAGVTQTPRYLIKTRGQQVTLSCSPISGHRSVSWYQQTPGQGLQFLFEYFSETQRNKGNFPGRFSGRQFSNSRSEMNVSTLELGDSALYLCASSLDSAEAFFGQGTRLTVV.

The chain joins TRBV2 to TRBJ2-1; 9 bases are shared with TRBD1. V shed 7 bases, J shed 5 bases, and the junction held 9 bases outside the gene matches. In germline, CDR1 is SNHLY, CDR2 FYNNEI. CDR3 length equals 15 residues. The CDR3 region is CASNRPGQGDNEQFF. As DNA, the CDR3 is TGTGCCAGCAATCGACCGGGACAGGGAGACAATGAGCAGTTCTTC.

V usage is TRBV6-1 and J usage is TRBJ2-7, with D perhaps matching TRBD1 (5 bases). Trimming took off 3 bases at V and 2 bases at J, with 14 bases between the two ends. The CDR3 consists of 15 residues. Germline V lookup: CDR1 MNHNS, CDR2 SASEGT. This CDR3 is CASSERQRIPYEQYF. DNA for the CDR3: TGTGCCAGCAGTGAGCGACAGAGGATACCCTACGAGCAGTACTTC.

This clone appeared many times. V gene TRBV28 combines with J gene TRBJ1-2; D unclear. From germline, CDR1 is MDHEN and CDR2 SYDVKM. The CDR3 extends over 14 amino acids. Trimming removed 2 bases from V and 3 bases from J, with 10 bases in between. CDR3: CASSLEGWDYGYTF. CDR3 in DNA: TGTGCCAGCAGTTTAGAGGGATGGGACTATGGCTACACCTTC.

The rearrangement uses TRBV2 and TRBJ2-3, with 9 positions matching TRBD1. Unmatched junction bases numbered 7, after V lost 6 bases and J lost 3 bases. The CDR3 sequence is 15 residues long. From germline, CDR1 is SNHLY and CDR2 FYNNEI. CDR3 sequence (DNA): TGTGCCAGCAGCGTACGGGACAGGGCTACAGATACGCAGTATTTT. It specifies CASSVRDRATDTQYF.

The chain couples TRBV5-4 to TRBJ2-7; D is uncertain. Germline CDR1 reads SGHNT; CDR2 reads YYREEE (reference sequence). Trimming left V 2 bases short and J 2 bases short, with 8 bases between. This CDR3 has 13 amino acids. This CDR3 reads CASSFPGTYEQYF. The CDR3 DNA reads TGTGCCAGCAGCTTCCCAGGAACCTACGAGCAGTACTTC.

Here the CDR3 reads CSVETGFNQPQHF. The CDR3 region has the DNA TGCAGCGTTGAGACAGGGTTTAATCAGCCCCAGCATTTT. This chain links TRBV29-1 with TRBJ1-5, with 7 bases lining up with TRBD1. CDR3 length: 13 residues. From germline, CDR1 is SQVTM and CDR2 ANQGSEA. The V and J ends lost 3 bases and 4 bases, in that order; junction bases with no gene match: 3.

The rearrangement links TRBV13 to TRBJ1-1; maybe TRBD1 (6 bases). The V gene's germline CDR1 is PRHDT and CDR2 FYEKMQ (reference sequence). V lost 3 bases, J lost 1 base, and 9 bases lay in between. This CDR3 spans 14 amino acids. The CDR3 spells CASSFRTENTEAFF. The CDR3 nucleotides are TGTGCCAGCAGCTTCCGGACAGAGAACACTGAAGCTTTCTTT.